The 5 T cell receptor beta chains in this list originate from one sample, sequenced in a study of T cells in Graves' hyperthyroidism and ophthalmopathy. Regions amplified from RNA transcripts were the TCR beta CDR3 regions. HTBI primers drove first-round RT-PCR of the TCR CDR3. Each CDR3 protein gets one entry after TCRdb re-called the multiplex PCR reads with MiXCR. In the table there are approximately 710,000 distinct CDR3 sequences, 15% to 20% of which are singletons. The specimen sequenced was blood. Receptor source: a man in his fifties with Graves' hyperthyroidism.

The chain links TRBV7-8 to TRBJ1-6; possible D gene TRBD1, 6 bases. The CDR3 covers 16 residues. Trimming took 5 bases from V and 5 from J, leaving 16 bases between them. Per germline, CDR1 SGHVS and CDR2 FQNEAQ. The CDR3 DNA sequence: TGTGCCAGCAGCCCGAGGACAGAGACGGATAATTCACCCCTCCACTTT. This gives the protein CASSPRTETDNSPLHF.

This rearrangement joins TRBV7-2 to TRBJ2-5; TRBD1 matches at 8 bases. CDR1 is SGHTA and CDR2 is FQGNSA in the germline V gene. The CDR3 has 16 amino acids. The V gene end was trimmed by 3 bases and the J gene end by 1 base; junction bases not matched to a gene: 7. DNA for the CDR3: TGTGCCAGCAGCTTGACAGGACAGGGAGCCCAAGAGACCCAGTACTTC. Encoded protein: CASSLTGQGAQETQYF.

This chain joins TRBV20-1 and TRBJ1-4, with TRBD1 identical over 8 bases. The V gene end was trimmed by 4 bases and the J gene end by 8 bases; junction bases not matched to a gene: 12. Germline CDR1 is DFQATT and CDR2 is SNEGSKA (reference sequence). The CDR3 sequence is 15 residues long. The CDR3 region is CSAILQGTGREKLFF. The CDR3 DNA reads as TGCAGTGCTATTTTGCAGGGGACAGGACGGGAAAAACTGTTTTTT.

The V gene is TRBV7-2, the J gene TRBJ2-3; perhaps TRBD2 as D (6 bases). There are 15 residues in the CDR3. The V and J ends lost 5 bases and 1 base respectively, with 13 bases between them. Germline V gives CDR1 SGHTA, CDR2 FQGNSA. The CDR3 sequence is CASSVRETRTDTQYF. Written as DNA, the CDR3 is TGTGCCAGCAGCGTCCGGGAGACACGCACAGATACGCAGTATTTT.

This clonotype has ten or more counts. V usage is TRBV11-2 and J usage is TRBJ2-1; 10 bases are a match to TRBD1. The CDR3 is 18 residues long. V lost 1 base, J lost 2 bases, and 8 bases stayed unmatched. Germline V CDR1 and CDR2: SGHAT, FQNNGV. In DNA, the CDR3 is TGTGCCAGCAGCTTAGGGACAGGGGGGAGGAGGGCCTACAATGAGCAGTTCTTC. This encodes CASSLGTGGRRAYNEQFF.